This T cell receptor beta chain was sequenced during a study of blood T cell repertoires in COVID-19. Study summary: Both acute and convalescent COVID-19 samples were obtained from the United States, Italy and Spain. Sources were T cells, B-cell-depleted T cells, or PBMCs; the material itself was cDNA or gDNA.

As processed by the authors: Nucleated cell counts were estimated from reference gene primer amplification. The assay was immunoSEQ multiplex PCR, and TCRdb's table has in-frame clones only and misses some. V and J calls and clone size are copied from that table; D and trimming were computed from the DNA. The table has 130,000 or so clones, roughly 88% seen once. The sample comprised peripheral blood. The origin of this receptor is a man in his forties or fifties with acute or convalescent COVID-19.

CDR3 sequence reads: CASSDRGLRDSTIYF. CDR3 bases: TGTGCCAGCAGCGACAGGGGGCTACGGGACTCCACCATATATTTT. The chain recombines TRBV27 with TRBJ1-3; 10 bases line up with TRBD1. Trimming removed 6 bases from V and 9 bases from J; junction bases left unmatched: 11. The CDR3 extends over 15 amino acids. Germline V lookup: CDR1 MNHEY, CDR2 SMNVEV (reference sequence).